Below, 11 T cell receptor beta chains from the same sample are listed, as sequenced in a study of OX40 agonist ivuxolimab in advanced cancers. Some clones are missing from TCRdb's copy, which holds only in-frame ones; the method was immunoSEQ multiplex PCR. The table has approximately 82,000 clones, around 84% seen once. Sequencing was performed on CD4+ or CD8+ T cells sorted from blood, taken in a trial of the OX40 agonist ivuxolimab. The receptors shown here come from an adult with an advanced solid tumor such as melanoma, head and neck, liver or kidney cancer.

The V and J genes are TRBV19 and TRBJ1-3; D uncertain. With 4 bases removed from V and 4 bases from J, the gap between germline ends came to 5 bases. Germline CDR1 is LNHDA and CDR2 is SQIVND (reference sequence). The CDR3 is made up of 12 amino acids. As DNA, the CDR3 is TGTGCCAGTAGTACCCGCGGAAACACCATATATTTT. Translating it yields CASSTRGNTIYF.

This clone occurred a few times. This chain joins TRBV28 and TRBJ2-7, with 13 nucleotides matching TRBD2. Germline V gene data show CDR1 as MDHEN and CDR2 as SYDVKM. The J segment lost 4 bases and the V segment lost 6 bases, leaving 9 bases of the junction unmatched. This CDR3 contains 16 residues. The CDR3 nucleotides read TGTGCCAGCAGCGACGGGACTAGCGGGAATATATACGAGCAGTACTTC. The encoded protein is CASSDGTSGNIYEQYF.

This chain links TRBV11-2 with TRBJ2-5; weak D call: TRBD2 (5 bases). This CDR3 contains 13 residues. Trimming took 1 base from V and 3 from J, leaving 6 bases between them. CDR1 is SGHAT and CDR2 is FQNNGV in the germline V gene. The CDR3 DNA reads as TGTGCCAGCAGCTTAGGAGCGGAAGAGACCCAGTACTTC. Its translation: CASSLGAEETQYF.

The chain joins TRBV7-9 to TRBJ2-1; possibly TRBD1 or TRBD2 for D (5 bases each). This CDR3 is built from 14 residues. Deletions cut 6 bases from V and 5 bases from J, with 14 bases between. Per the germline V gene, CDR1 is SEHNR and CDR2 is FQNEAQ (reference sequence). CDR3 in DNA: TGTGCCAGCAGTACCCAGGGAGCGAACAATGAGCAGTTCTTC. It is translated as CASSTQGANNEQFF. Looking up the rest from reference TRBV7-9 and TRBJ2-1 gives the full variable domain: DTGVSQNPRHKITKRGQNVTFRCDPISEHNRLYWYRQTLGQGPEFLTYFQNEAQLEKSRLLSDRFSAERPKGSFSTLEIQRTEQGDSAMYLCASSTQGANNEQFFGPGTRLTVL.

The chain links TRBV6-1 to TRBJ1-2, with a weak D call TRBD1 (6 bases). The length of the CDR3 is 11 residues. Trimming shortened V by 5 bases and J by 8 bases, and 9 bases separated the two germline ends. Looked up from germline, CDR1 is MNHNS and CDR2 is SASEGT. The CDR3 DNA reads TGTGCCAGCAGTAACAGGGACGGCTACACCTTC. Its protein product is CASSNRDGYTF.

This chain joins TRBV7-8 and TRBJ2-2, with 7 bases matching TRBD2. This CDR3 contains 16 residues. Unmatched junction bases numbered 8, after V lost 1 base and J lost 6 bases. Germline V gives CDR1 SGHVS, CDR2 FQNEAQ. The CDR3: CASSLEGRASSGELFF. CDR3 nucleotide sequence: TGTGCCAGCAGCTTAGAGGGGAGGGCCAGCTCCGGGGAGCTGTTTTTT. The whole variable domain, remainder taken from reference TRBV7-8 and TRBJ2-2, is GAGVSQSPRYKVAKRGQDVALRCDPISGHVSLFWYQQALGQGPEFLTYFQNEAQLDKSGLPSDRFFAERPEGSVSTLKIQRTQQEDSAVYLCASSLEGRASSGELFFGEGSRLTVL.

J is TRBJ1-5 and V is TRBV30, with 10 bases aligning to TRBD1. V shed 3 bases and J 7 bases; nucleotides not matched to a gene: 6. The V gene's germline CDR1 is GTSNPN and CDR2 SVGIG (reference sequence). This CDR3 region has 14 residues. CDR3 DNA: TGTGCCTGGAGCAGGACAGGGGGTCACCAGCCCCAGCATTTT. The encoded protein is CAWSRTGGHQPQHF.

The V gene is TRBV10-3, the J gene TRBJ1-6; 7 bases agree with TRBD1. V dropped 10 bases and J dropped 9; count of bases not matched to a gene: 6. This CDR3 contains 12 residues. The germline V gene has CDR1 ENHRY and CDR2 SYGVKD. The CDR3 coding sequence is TGTGCCAGCAGGGGGGAGAGTTCACCCCTCCACTTT. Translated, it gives CASRGESSPLHF.

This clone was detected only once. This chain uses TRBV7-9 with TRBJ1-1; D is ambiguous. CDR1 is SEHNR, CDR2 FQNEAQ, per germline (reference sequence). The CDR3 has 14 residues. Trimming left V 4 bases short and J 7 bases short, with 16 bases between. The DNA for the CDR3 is TGTGCCAGCAGCTCAAAGGGTCAGACGGATGAAGCTTTCTTT. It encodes CASSSKGQTDEAFF.

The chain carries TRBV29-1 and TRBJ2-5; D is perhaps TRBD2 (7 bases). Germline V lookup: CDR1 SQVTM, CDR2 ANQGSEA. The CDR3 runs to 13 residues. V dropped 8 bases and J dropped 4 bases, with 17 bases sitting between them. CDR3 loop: CSIKGGPGETQYF. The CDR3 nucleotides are TGCAGCATAAAGGGGGGGCCGGGAGAGACCCAGTACTTC.

The CDR3 protein is CASSPSQVLNEQFF. The DNA of the CDR3 is TGTGCCAGCTCACCATCCCAAGTGCTGAATGAGCAGTTCTTC. The gene calls are TRBV18 and TRBJ2-1; no clear D gene. CDR1 and CDR2 from the germline V gene are KGHSH and LQKENI. V shed 2 bases and J shed 7 bases, with 12 bases lying between them. The CDR3 has 14 amino acids.